This TCR beta chain came from a study of blood T cells in healthy people across ages. PCR was performed a second time for roughly 7 to 11 cycles using a sample-barcoded 5' primer and a J-beta primer mix. TCRdb passed the 5' RACE reads through MiXCR, listing each CDR3 protein once. The sample lists more than 900,000 distinct CDR3 sequences, about 25% occurring once. Overall study results and limits: Across samples, TCR beta diversity tracked strongly with naive T cell percentage.

This clonotype was observed a handful of times. Its target is unknown. Another study also made use of these data, one on T cells of mothers and their children.

The sequencing sample was made of blood. This TCR was sampled from a girl aged 2 to 10 in good health.

CDR3: CASSSGQGSPGANVLTF. In DNA form, the CDR3 reads TGCGCCAGCAGCTCAGGACAGGGGTCCCCTGGGGCCAACGTCCTGACTTTC. The rearrangement links TRBV5-1 to TRBJ2-6; 9 nucleotides agree with TRBD1. V lost 3 bases, J lost 2 bases, and 6 bases stayed unmatched. Germline CDR1 reads SGHRS; CDR2 reads YFSETQ. The CDR3 extends over 17 amino acids.